This TCR beta chain was recovered during a study of tumor-infiltrating lymphocytes in primary liver carcinoma (dated by TCRdb to 2016 to 2017). Regarding the research as a whole: Surgical resection was performed in China between 2015 and 2016 on about 5 patients with histopathologically diagnosed primary liver carcinoma. Of the five patients (three men and two women, aged 30 to 69 years), four had hepatocellular carcinoma and one had combined HCC and intrahepatic cholangiocarcinoma. The five patients had tumors staged T1-T3 N0M0, with maximum diameters ranging from about 4.2 to 10 cm. Samples yielded roughly 3.65 to 7.5 million productive TCRbeta reads; read depth did not differ significantly between tissue types. For each liver tumor, the study sampled five regions along with adjacent normal tissue and blood, and applied TCRbeta repertoire sequencing, expression microarrays and whole-exome sequencing. A total of 35 or so specimens from 5 patients, comprising approximately 25 tumor regions, 5 adjacent noncancerous liver tissues and 5 peripheral blood samples, were covered by TCRbeta repertoire sequencing. Repertoires from technical replicates were highly reproducible, with mean shared-clone rates approximately 0.9 and correlation coefficients above 0.95.

General findings and caveats noted by the study authors: The top 250 clones accounted for a significantly greater share of the repertoire in tumors than in blood (p = 0.039). With just four or five patients in the study, the authors point out that the findings should be validated in a larger study. Bulk unsorted samples precluded comparing CD4+ and CD8+ T cell repertoires. Only the TCR beta chain was sequenced, so true repertoire diversity is likely underestimated because unpaired alpha chains were not captured. Consistent with antigen-driven expansion, pairs of tumor regions showed higher repertoire overlap (mean approximately 35%) than either tumor-adjacent pairs (approximately 17%) or tumor-blood pairs (roughly 14%).

The germline V gene specifies SGHTA as CDR1 and FQGTGA as CDR2. Trimming costs V 5 bases and J 3 bases, and their ends lie 9 bases apart. The CDR3 goes from the cysteine to the phenylalanine over 13 residues. Just the 39-base CDR3 DNA is kept, in frame starting at base 1. Regarding this clonotype: No cognate antigen has been identified for it. Base qualities are not recorded, but no much larger clone differs from it by a single base.

Blood RNA was extracted from unsorted whole blood using TRIzol reagent, and germline DNA was obtained with the DNeasy Blood & Tissue kit. Chronic HBV infection was present in the patients, and the patients were treatment-naive at sampling. Before surgery, approximately 3.8 milliliters of peripheral blood were collected into K2EDTA tubes. Using a constant-region primer and ProtoScript II reverse transcriptase, TCRbeta-specific cDNA was reverse-transcribed from around 500 ng total RNA. Three nested multiplex PCR rounds, following a slightly modified ARM-PCR procedure, were used to build the TCRbeta libraries. Multiplex TRBV1-TRBV30 forward primers and a Cbeta reverse primer were used in the first two PCR rounds, each of which was run for about 10 cycles. A final 25-cycle PCR with Deep VentR polymerase added sample barcodes and Illumina adapters. Before sequencing, amplicons between 200 and 500 bp were purified from gel using a QIAquick gel extraction kit. An Illumina HiSeq 2500 was used to sequence the TCRbeta amplicons with 250-bp paired-end reads. The original methods were these. Trimmomatic v0.33 was used to quality-trim the reads, and FLASH v1.2.11 was used to merge paired reads so that full CDR3 sequences could be recovered. V, D and J germline segments were assigned to the rearranged TCRbeta sequences by MiGEC v1.2.1b. Clonotype statistics and Shannon-Wiener diversity indices were calculated with VDJtools v1.0.0. Except for diversity analysis, only the 250 most abundant clonotypes of each sample were used in subsequent analyses to reduce sampling bias. TCRdb handled the public reads itself, with Q25 trimming in fastp and clone calling in MiXCR, and kept productive beta chains. One record per CDR3 amino acid sequence lists the most common genes and DNA. The V and J calls reflect TCRdb's pipeline rather than the authors' work. This sample has 250,000 to 350,000 distinct CDR3 sequences in its table, and about three fifths of those were observed once. The ten largest clones represent about 15% of the sample.

This clonotype originated in a woman in her thirties with primary liver carcinoma and hepatitis B virus infection. The rearranged segments are TRBV7-3 and TRBJ2-3, with the D call perhaps TRBD1 or TRBD2, as 5 bases match in each case. Sequencing was done on a sample of peripheral blood. The nucleotide sequence is TGTGCCAGCAGCCCCGAGGGGACAGATACGCAGTATTTT. Protein translation: CASSPEGTDTQYF.